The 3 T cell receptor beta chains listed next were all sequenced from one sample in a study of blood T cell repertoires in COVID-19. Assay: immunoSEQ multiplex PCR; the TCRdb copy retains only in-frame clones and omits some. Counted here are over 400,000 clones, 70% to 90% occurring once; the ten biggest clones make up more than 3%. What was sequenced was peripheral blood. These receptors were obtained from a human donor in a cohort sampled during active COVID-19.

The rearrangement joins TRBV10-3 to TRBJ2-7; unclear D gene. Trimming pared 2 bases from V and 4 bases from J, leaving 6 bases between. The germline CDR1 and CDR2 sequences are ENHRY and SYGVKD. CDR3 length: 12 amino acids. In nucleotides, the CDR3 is TGTGCCATCAGTGAGGCACTTTACGAGCAGTACTTC. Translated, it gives CAISEALYEQYF.

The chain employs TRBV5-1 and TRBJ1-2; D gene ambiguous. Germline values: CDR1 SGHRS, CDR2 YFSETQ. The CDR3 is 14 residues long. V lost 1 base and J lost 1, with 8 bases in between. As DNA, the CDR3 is TGCGCCAGCAGCTTGACACAGAATAACTATGGCTACACCTTC. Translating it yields CASSLTQNNYGYTF.

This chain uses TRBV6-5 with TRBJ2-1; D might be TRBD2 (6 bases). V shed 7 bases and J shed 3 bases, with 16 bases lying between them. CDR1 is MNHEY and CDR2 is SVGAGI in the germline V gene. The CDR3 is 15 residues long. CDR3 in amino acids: CASINYGGDYNEQFF. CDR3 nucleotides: TGTGCCAGCATAAACTACGGAGGGGACTACAATGAGCAGTTCTTC.